This T cell receptor (beta chain) was retrieved from a study of cytomegalovirus exposure and HLA in healthy donors. Repertoires were generated with immunoSEQ multiplex PCR, while TCRdb's copy carries only in-frame clones and drops some. Seen here are 100,000 to 150,000 clones, just under 95% observed once, and the top ten hold 1% to 1.5%. Separation from the approximately 690-subject first cohort characterized the 120-subject validation cohort, to which the donors belonged. The germline CDR1 and CDR2 sequences are SQVTM and ANQGSEA. Trimming stripped 5 bases from V and 1 base from J, with 6 bases between. This CDR3 is 11 amino acids long. Regarding the study as a whole: Researchers counted about 150 TCR beta chains as cytomegalovirus-associated. TCR clusters originating in the first cohort tended to co-occur in the 120 validation repertoires, according to a later analysis.

Regarding this clone: Its antigen is unknown. In the same sample, other DNA sequences code for this CDR3.

This chain uses TRBV29-1 with TRBJ2-7; a possible D gene is TRBD1 (5 bases). Specimen: PBMCs. This receptor was taken from a young woman in good health and CMV-seronegative. CDR3 coding DNA: TGCAGCGTTAGGGGTTCCTACGAGCAGTACTTC. Protein product: CSVRGSYEQYF.